The clone carrying this TCR beta chain has only one observation. V was pared by 9 bases and J by 8 bases, with 19 bases of the junction left unmatched. In germline, CDR1 is MNHEY, CDR2 SMNVEV (reference sequence). The CDR3 contains 16 residues. The data originate from a study of blood T cell repertoires in COVID-19. Study-level information: The United States, Italy and Spain supplied acute and convalescent COVID-19 samples. Nucleic acid was either cDNA or gDNA, and it came from T cells, B-cell-depleted T cells, or PBMCs.

In the original processing: Reference gene primer amplification yielded estimated nucleated cell counts. Some clones are missing from TCRdb's copy, which holds only in-frame ones; the method was immunoSEQ multiplex PCR. The V and J calls and clone size were taken over from that table, and D and trimming were inferred from the DNA. Of roughly 50,000 clones detected, 85% to 90% appear once; the ten largest clones hold 10% to 15%. This sequence was found in an elderly man with acute or convalescent COVID-19. Sequences were obtained from peripheral blood. The rearrangement uses TRBV27 and TRBJ1-3; 7 bases align to TRBD1. The CDR3 bases are TGTGCCAGTGGCGTGTCACCGGGACAGAAAGTATACACCATATATTTT. Residues: CASGVSPGQKVYTIYF.